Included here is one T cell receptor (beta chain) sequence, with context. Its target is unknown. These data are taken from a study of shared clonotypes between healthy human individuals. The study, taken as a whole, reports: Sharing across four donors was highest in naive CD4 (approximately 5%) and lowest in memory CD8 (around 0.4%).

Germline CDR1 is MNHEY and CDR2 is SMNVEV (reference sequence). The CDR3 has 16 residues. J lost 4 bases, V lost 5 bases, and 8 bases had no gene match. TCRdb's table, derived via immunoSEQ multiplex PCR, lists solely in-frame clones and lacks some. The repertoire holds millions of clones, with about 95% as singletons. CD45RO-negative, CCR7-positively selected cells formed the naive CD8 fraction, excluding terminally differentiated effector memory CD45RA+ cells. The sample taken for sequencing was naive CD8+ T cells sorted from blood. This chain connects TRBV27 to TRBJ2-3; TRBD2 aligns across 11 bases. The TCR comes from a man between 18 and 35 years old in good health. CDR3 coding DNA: TGTGCCAGCAGTCACCATAGCGGGAGGGCCTCAGATACGCAGTATTTT. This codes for CASSHHSGRASDTQYF.